This T cell receptor (beta chain) was sequenced for a study of OX40 agonist ivuxolimab in advanced cancers. For context, the study as a whole: Ivuxolimab, which targeted the costimulatory receptor OX40 (CD134), was an agonistic, fully human IgG2 monoclonal antibody. Among the approximately 50 dose-escalation patients, approximately 20 had hepatocellular carcinoma, approximately 15 melanoma, 9 renal cell carcinoma and 9 head and neck cancer. Partial responses occurred in three dose-escalation patients, of whom one had hepatocellular carcinoma and two had cutaneous melanoma. Prior anti-PD-1, anti-PD-L1 or anti-CTLA-4 therapy was permitted, and less than 45% of dose-escalation patients had received checkpoint inhibitors. The point of sequencing TCRbeta in the periphery was to test whether ivuxolimab changed TCR sequence diversity and drove clonal T-cell expansion. In the dose-escalation cohort, around four fifths of patients were male, and the mean age was around 60 years with a range of roughly 20 to 79. Intravenous ivuxolimab was administered to patients every 2 weeks at six dose levels: 0.01, 0.1, 0.3, 1.5, 3 and 10 mg/kg. The paper covers the monotherapy dose-escalation part of the phase I ivuxolimab trial, which included N of about 51 patients. What the work shows at the level of the full study, not this receptor alone: Low levels of normalized T-cell clonal expansion were also shown by some nonresponding patients. Which antigens the clonally expanded peripheral T cells were specific for was not determined. Clonal expansion of both CD4+ and CD8+ blood T cells was observed from baseline to week 6 at doses 0.1 to 3.0 mg/kg. After ivuxolimab, CD8+ T cells had more expanded clones than CD4+ T cells on average. Partial responders in the 0.1-3.0 mg/kg groups had among the lowest normalized peripheral clonal expansion, especially among CD8+ T cells.

A word on this clone: Its target antigen remains unknown. No base quality values were provided; no much bigger clone lies one nucleotide off.

Genomic DNA was extracted from sorted cells for sequencing of the TCRbeta CDR3 region. TCRbeta CDR3 regions were sequenced using the immunoSEQ Assay. Here the immuneACCESS table is served through TCRdb, limited to in-frame sequences with V and J called. Missing clones are a known gap in these copies; in checked studies unresolved V genes cover under half, and the rest lacks a known reason. This sample gives about 33,000 clones in total; about three quarters of them show up just once. Roughly 23% of the sample is in the top ten clones. V loses 4 bases of germline sequence and J loses 0 bases, and the interval between the two ends is 8 bases. The germline V gene encodes CDR1 GTSNPN and CDR2 SVGIG (reference sequence). The CDR3 sequence holds 13 residues, the cysteine and phenylalanine included. The sequence is cut down to CDR3 DNA, 39 bases in frame from base 1. The trial excluded patients who had a history of autoimmune disease or were on systemic immunosuppression. Peripheral blood for TCR sequencing was drawn from every dose cohort at baseline, at cycle 4 day 1 and at cycle 7 day 1. The samples were taken from a phase I, first-in-human, multicenter, open-label dose-escalation trial of ivuxolimab. Adults with locally advanced or metastatic melanoma, renal cell carcinoma, hepatocellular carcinoma or head and neck squamous cell carcinoma were enrolled in the trial. Before TCR sequencing, CD4+ T cells and CD8+ T cells were sorted from peripheral blood as separate populations.

The starting material was CD4+ or CD8+ T cells sorted from blood, obtained in a trial of the OX40 agonist ivuxolimab. This sequence originates from an adult with an advanced solid tumor such as melanoma, head and neck, liver or kidney cancer. The chain is made from TRBV30 and TRBJ2-3; the D segment cannot be called with confidence. CDR3 loop: CAWTRYSTDTQYF. Here is the DNA: TGTGCCTGGACCCGTTATAGCACAGATACGCAGTATTTT.